This TCR beta chain was found in a study of shared clonotypes between healthy human individuals (dated by TCRdb to the early 2020s). For context, the study as a whole: The cohort included a few men and a couple of women between 18 and 49 years of age. For each donor, CD4 naive and CD4 memory were each run on three plates, CD8 naive on two plates, and CD8 memory on one plate. To estimate repertoire size and how much clonotype sharing occurs between individuals, the study deeply sequenced the blood TCR repertoires of about 5 healthy adults. To increase sequencing depth and limit assay-specific biases, different laboratories used diverse techniques to prepare libraries and sequence TCR repertoires. Per donor, leukapheresis produced somewhere between about 0.9 and 9.5 billion PBMCs.

The donors were healthy, HIV-negative adults with no recently reported acute infections or vaccinations. Every donor was a Caucasian adult living in Nashville, Tennessee, USA. Magnetic negative selection was used to enrich CD4+ T cells, after which naive cells were positively selected on CD45RA and the negative fraction became the memory subset. Blood was obtained by leukapheresis, after which PBMCs were separated by Ficoll-Histopaque density gradient centrifugation and cryopreserved in liquid nitrogen vapor phase. Purity and quantity of every magnetically sorted T cell population were checked by analytical flow cytometry. Genomic DNA was isolated from each sorted fraction and quantified by UV absorbance on a Nanodrop 2000c. Using the deep immunoSEQ assay, TCR CDR3 regions were amplified from genomic DNA by multiplex PCR. Genomic DNA extracted from each cell subset was distributed evenly over all wells of several immunoSEQ 96-well plates, and each plate served as one replicate. For sorted subsets, each replicate PCR was loaded with approximately 200 ng genomic DNA, equivalent to 30,000 to 35,000 T cell genomes. Purified libraries were measured with a Qubit 3.0 fluorometer, size-checked on a Bioanalyzer 2100, and measured again with the KAPA Library Quantification kit. Each immunoSEQ 96-well plate was sequenced on its own single-read 150-cycle Illumina NextSeq 550 flow cell. The published analysis was carried out like this. The immunoSEQ output contained only junctional sequences without quality scores, so filtering could not match that applied to full-length reads. Sequences were annotated with PyIR, a Python wrapper for IgBLAST v1.9, using IMGT germline references to assign V/J genes and CDR3. Reads were filtered out if the reads had weak V/J assignments (E-value above 1e-6), no CDR3, stop codons, out-of-frame junctions, or ambiguous translated residues. A V3J clonotype was defined by an identical inferred V gene, J gene, and CDR3 amino acid sequence. Percentage overlap between repertoires was calculated by dividing the number of shared unique clonotypes by the size of the smaller repertoire. Repertoire richness was assessed with RTK rarefaction, the Chao1 estimator, and Recon v2.1 estimates of unobserved clonotypes. OLGA was used to compute generation probabilities for all TCRbeta clonotypes that the gDNA method yielded from a handful of donors. TCRdb took this table from immuneACCESS and kept in-frame rearrangements with V and J called. Such tables lack part of the clones; where checked against another copy, unresolved V genes explain under half of the gap, and the rest is unexplained. V, J and clone size derive from that table, while D and trimming were established from the DNA sequence. For this sample there are millions of clones; roughly 94% appear just once. The ten largest clones take up 0.13% of the sample.

On this clone itself: Its recognized antigen is unknown. Base quality data are lacking; no much larger clone is found one base away.

The study at large found these results: The small number of donors limited the genetic and exposure-history diversity represented. Across a handful of donors, about 5.2% of naive CD4, 3% to 4% of naive CD8, 2.3% of memory CD4, and over 0.35% of memory CD8 clonotypes were shared. Sampling was restricted to blood, and TCR repertoires in tissues likely differ from the TCR repertoires found in blood. Rarefaction of sorted-subset datasets indicated incomplete sequencing despite the large sequencing depth. Compared with non-shared clonotypes, the clonotypes found in all four sorted-subset donors had higher generation probabilities. Pairwise subsampling led to the expectation that sequencing depth would affect the degree of clonotype sharing among donors. Naive subsets generally had larger estimated clonotype richness than memory subsets did.

Clipping removes 4 bases from V and 4 bases from J, with 7 as the unmatched junction base count. CDR1 and CDR2 were assigned from the germline V gene (reference sequence) as SGHNT and YYREEE. The CDR3 runs 16 amino acids, cysteine and phenylalanine included. Kept here is only the CDR3 DNA, which spans 48 bases and is read in frame from base 1. Sample: naive CD4+ T cells sorted from blood. What the cell subset or site label conveys for this sample: CD45RA+ positively selected. The chain links TRBV5-4 with TRBJ1-6, with 8 bases aligning to TRBD1. The receptor's source is a man aged 18 to 35 in good health. The nucleotide sequence is given as TGTGCCAGCAGCGAAACAGGGGGAGGGTATAATTCACCCCTCCACTTT. The encoded protein is CASSETGGGYNSPLHF.